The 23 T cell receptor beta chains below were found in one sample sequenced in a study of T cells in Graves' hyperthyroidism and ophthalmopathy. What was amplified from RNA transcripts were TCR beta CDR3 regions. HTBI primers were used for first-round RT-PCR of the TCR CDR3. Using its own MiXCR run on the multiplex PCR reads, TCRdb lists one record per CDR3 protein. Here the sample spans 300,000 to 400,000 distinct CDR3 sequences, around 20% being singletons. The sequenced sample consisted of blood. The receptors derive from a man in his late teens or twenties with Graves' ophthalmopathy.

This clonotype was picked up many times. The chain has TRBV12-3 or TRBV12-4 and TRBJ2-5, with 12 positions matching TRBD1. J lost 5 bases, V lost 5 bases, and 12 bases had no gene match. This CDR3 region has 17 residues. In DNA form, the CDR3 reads TGTGCCAGCAGTACATCGGCGGGACAGGGGGCATTGGAGACCCAGTACTTC. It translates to CASSTSAGQGALETQYF.

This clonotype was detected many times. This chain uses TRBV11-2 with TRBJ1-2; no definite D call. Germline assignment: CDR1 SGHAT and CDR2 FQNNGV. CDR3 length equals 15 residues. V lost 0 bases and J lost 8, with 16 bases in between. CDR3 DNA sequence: TGTGCCAGCAGCTTAGATCCGGACTCCTCCCTCGGCTACACCTTC. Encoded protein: CASSLDPDSSLGYTF.

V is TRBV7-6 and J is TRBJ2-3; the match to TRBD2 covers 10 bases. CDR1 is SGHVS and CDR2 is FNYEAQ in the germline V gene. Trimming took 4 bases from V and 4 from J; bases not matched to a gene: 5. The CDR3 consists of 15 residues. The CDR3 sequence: CASSSGSGGPDTQYF. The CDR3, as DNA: TGTGCCAGCAGCTCAGGTAGCGGGGGGCCAGATACGCAGTATTTT.

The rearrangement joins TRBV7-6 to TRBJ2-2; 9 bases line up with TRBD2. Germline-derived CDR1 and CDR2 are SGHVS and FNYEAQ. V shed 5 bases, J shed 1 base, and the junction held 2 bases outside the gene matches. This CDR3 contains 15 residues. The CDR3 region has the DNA TGTGCCAGCAGCCGGACTAGCGAGAACACCGGGGAGCTGTTTTTT. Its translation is CASSRTSENTGELFF.

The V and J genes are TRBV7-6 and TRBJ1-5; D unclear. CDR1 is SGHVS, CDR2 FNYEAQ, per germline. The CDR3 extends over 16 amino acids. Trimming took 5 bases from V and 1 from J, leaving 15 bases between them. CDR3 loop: CASSPSGRNSNQPQHF. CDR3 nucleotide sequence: TGTGCCAGCAGCCCGTCGGGCCGTAACAGCAATCAGCCCCAGCATTTT.

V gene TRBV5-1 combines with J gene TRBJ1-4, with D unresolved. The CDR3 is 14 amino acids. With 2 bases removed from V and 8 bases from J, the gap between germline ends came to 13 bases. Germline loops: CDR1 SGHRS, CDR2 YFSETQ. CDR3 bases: TGCGCCAGCAGCTTATTCGAAGGTCGGGAAAAACTGTTTTTT. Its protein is CASSLFEGREKLFF.

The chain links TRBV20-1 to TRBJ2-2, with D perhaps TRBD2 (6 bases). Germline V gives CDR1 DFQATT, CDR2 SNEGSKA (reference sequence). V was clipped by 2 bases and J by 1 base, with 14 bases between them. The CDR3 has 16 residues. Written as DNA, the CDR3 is TGCAGTGCTAGATGGGATTTCGGGGGGAACACCGGGGAGCTGTTTTTT. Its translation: CSARWDFGGNTGELFF.

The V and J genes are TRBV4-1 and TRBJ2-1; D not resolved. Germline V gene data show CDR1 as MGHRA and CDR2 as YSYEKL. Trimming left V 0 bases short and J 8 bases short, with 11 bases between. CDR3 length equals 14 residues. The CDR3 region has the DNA TGCGCCAGCAGCCAAGATCTAACCATCCATGAGCAGTTCTTC. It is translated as CASSQDLTIHEQFF.

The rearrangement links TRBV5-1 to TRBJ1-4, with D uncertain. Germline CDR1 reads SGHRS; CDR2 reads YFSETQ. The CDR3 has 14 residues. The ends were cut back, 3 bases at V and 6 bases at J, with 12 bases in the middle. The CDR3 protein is CASSWVGSDEKLFF. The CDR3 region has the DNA TGCGCCAGCAGCTGGGTGGGCTCCGATGAAAAACTGTTTTTT.

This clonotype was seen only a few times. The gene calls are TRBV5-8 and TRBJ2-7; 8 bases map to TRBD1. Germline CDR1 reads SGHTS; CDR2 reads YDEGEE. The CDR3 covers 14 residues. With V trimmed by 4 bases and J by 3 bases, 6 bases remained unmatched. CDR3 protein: CASSPWTGNYEQYF. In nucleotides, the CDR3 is TGTGCCAGCAGCCCATGGACAGGGAACTACGAGCAGTACTTC. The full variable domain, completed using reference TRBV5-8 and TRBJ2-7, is EAGVTQSPTHLIKTRGQQATLRCSPISGHTSVYWYQQALGLGLQFLLWYDEGEERNRGNFPPRFSGRQFPNYSSELNVNALELEDSALYLCASSPWTGNYEQYFGPGTRLTVT.

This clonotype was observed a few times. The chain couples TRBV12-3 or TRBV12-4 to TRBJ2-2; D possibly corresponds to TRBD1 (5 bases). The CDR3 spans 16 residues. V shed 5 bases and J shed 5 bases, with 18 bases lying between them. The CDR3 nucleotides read TGTGCCAGCAGTACCTCCGCAGGGATAAGAACCGGGGAGCTGTTTTTT. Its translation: CASSTSAGIRTGELFF.

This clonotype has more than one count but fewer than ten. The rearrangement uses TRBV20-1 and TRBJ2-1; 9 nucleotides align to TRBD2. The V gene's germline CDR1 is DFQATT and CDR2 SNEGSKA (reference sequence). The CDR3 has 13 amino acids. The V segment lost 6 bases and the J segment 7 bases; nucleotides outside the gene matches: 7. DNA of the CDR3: TGCAGTGCCACGGGCGGGGGGGTTAATGAGCAGTTCTTC. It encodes CSATGGGVNEQFF.

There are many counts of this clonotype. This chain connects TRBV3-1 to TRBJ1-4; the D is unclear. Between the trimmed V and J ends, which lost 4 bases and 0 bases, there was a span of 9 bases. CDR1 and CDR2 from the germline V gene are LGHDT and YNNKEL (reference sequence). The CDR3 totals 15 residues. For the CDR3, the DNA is TGTGCCAGCAGCCTGGGCGGTACAACTAATGAAAAACTGTTTTTT. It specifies CASSLGGTTNEKLFF.

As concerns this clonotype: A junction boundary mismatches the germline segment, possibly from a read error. The DNA of the CDR3 is TGCGCCAGCAGTTTAATTACAGGGTATACTGAAGCTTTCTTT. It codes for CASSLITGYTEAFF. This chain joins TRBV12-3 or TRBV12-4 and TRBJ1-1, with a tentative D call TRBD1 (6 bases). This CDR3 has 14 amino acids.

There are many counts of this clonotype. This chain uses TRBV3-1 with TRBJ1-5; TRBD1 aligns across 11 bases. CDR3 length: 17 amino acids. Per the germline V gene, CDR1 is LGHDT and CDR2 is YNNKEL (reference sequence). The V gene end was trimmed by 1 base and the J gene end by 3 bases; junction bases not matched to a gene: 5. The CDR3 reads CASSQGDRGLDNQPQHF. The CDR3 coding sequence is TGTGCCAGCAGCCAAGGGGACAGGGGGTTAGACAATCAGCCCCAGCATTTT.

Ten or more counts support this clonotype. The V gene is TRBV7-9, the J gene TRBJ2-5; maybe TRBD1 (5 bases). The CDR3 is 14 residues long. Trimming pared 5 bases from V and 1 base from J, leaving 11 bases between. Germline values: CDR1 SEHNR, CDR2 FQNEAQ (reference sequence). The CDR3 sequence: CASSQGIAQETQYF. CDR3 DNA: TGTGCCAGCAGCCAGGGAATAGCCCAAGAGACCCAGTACTTC.

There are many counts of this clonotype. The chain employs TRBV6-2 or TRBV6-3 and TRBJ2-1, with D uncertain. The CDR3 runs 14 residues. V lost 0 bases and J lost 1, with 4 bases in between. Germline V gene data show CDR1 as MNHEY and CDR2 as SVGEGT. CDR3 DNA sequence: TGTGCCAGCAGTTACTCACGGTCCTACAATGAGCAGTTCTTC. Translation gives CASSYSRSYNEQFF.

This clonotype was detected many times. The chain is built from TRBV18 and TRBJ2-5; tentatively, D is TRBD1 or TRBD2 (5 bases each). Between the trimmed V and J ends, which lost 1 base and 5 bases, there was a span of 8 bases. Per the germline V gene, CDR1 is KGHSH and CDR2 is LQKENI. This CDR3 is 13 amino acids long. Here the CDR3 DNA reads TGTGCCAGCTCACCACGGGACGGTGAGACCCAGTACTTC. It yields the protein CASSPRDGETQYF.

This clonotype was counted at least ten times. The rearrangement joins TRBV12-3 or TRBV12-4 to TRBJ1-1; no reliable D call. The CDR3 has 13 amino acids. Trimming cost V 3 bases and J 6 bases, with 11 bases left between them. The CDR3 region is CASSFRQGSEAFF. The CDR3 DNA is TGTGCCAGCAGTTTTAGACAAGGCTCTGAAGCTTTCTTT.

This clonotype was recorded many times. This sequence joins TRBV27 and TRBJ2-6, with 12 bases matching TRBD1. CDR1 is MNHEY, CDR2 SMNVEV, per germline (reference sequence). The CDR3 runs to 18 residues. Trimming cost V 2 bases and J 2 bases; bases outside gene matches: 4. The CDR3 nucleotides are TGTGCCAGCAGTTTACTGGGACAGGGGGCGCCTGGGGCCAACGTCCTGACTTTC. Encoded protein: CASSLLGQGAPGANVLTF.

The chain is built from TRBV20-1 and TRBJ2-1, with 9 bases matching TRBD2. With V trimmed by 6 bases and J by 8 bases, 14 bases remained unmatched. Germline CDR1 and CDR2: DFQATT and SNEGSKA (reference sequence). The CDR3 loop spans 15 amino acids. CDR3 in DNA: TGCAGTGCGAGAAGGACTAGCGCCCGTCCGTATGAGCAGTTCTTC. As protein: CSARRTSARPYEQFF.

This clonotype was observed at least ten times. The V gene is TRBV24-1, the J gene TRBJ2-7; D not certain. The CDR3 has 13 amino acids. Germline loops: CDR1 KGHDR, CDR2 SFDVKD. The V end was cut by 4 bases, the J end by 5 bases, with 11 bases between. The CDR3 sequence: CATSEGWTNEQYF. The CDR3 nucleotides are TGTGCCACCAGTGAGGGTTGGACCAACGAGCAGTACTTC.

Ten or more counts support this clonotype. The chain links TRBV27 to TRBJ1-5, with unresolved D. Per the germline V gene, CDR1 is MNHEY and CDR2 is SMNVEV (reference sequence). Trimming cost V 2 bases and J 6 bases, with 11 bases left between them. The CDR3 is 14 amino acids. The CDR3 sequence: CASSLEGFSQPQHF. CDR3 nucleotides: TGTGCCAGCAGTTTAGAAGGGTTTAGTCAGCCCCAGCATTTT.